These 17 T cell receptor beta chains were all obtained from the same sample, sequenced in a study of molecular identifiers for immune sequencing clone quantification. TCRdb re-called the PCR reads through MiXCR, storing one row per CDR3 protein. The sample lists under 800,000 distinct CDR3 sequences, roughly 25% occurring once. Sequenced material: naive CD8+ T cells from blood, with Jurkat cell RNA spiked in. Subset given: FACS-sorted CD8+CD4-CCR7+CD45RA+ naive T cells. Every receptor here comes from a human donor in good health. Some libraries in this study had Jurkat cell RNA spiked in.

The rearrangement uses TRBV9 and TRBJ2-7; D may be TRBD2 (6 bases). This CDR3 region has 17 residues. Trimming stripped 3 bases from V and 7 bases from J, with 26 bases between. The germline gives CDR1 SGDLS, CDR2 YYNGEE. The CDR3 region has the DNA TGTGCCAGCAGCGCGGGACTCGACTCTGGTGGTTCGTTGGAGCAGTACTTC. This codes for CASSAGLDSGGSLEQYF.

This clonotype was counted many times. The chain uses TRBV4-1 and TRBJ2-7; D may match TRBD1 or TRBD2 (5 bases each). Germline V CDR1 and CDR2: MGHRA, YSYEKL. The V gene lost 3 bases and the J gene lost 5 bases, with 14 bases spanning the gap. The CDR3 loop spans 14 amino acids. The CDR3 loop is CASSQVMQGHEQYF. CDR3 nucleotide sequence: TGCGCCAGCAGCCAGGTTATGCAGGGACACGAGCAGTACTTC.

This clonotype was recorded once. Possible read error: a much larger clone is one base away. This chain connects TRBV9 to TRBJ2-6, with no clear D. The CDR3 loop spans 13 amino acids. From germline, CDR1 is SGDLS and CDR2 YYNGEE. CDR3 loop: CASGVGSDNVLTF. In DNA form, the CDR3 reads TGTGCCAGCGGCGTAGGAAGCGACAACGTCCTGACTTTC.

This clonotype was counted ten times or more. This chain joins TRBV20-1 and TRBJ2-7; 7 nucleotides line up with TRBD1. The V gene end was trimmed by 1 base and the J gene end by 1 base; junction bases not matched to a gene: 1. There are 13 residues in the CDR3. CDR1 and CDR2 from the germline V gene are DFQATT and SNEGSKA (reference sequence). The CDR3 region is CSARGQGSYEQYF. CDR3 DNA: TGCAGTGCTAGAGGACAGGGTTCCTACGAGCAGTACTTC.

There are many counts of this clonotype. The chain combines TRBV9 with TRBJ2-3, with TRBD2 matching over 14 bases. This CDR3 has 16 amino acids. Germline assignment: CDR1 SGDLS and CDR2 YYNGEE. Trimming removed 3 bases from V and 2 bases from J; junction bases left unmatched: 2. CDR3: CASSEGLAGVTDTQYF. DNA for the CDR3: TGTGCCAGCAGCGAGGGACTAGCGGGGGTCACAGATACGCAGTATTTT.

The J gene is TRBJ1-4, the V gene TRBV15; D remains unclear. Germline lookup yields CDR1 LNHNV and CDR2 YYDKDF (reference sequence). V was pared by 6 bases and J by 2 bases, with 7 bases between. There are 13 residues in the CDR3. The CDR3 is CATRDPTNEKLFF. In DNA, the CDR3 is TGTGCCACCAGAGACCCCACTAATGAAAAACTGTTTTTT. Together with reference TRBV15 and TRBJ1-4, the CDR3 gives the full variable domain: DAMVIQNPRYQVTQFGKPVTLSCSQTLNHNVMYWYQQKSSQAPKLLFHYYDKDFNNEADTPDNFQSRRPNTSFCFLDIRSPGLGDTAMYLCATRDPTNEKLFFGSGTQLSVL.

J is TRBJ2-5 and V is TRBV13; 9 bases line up with TRBD1. The length of the CDR3 is 16 residues. CDR1 PRHDT and CDR2 FYEKMQ come from the germline V gene (reference sequence). V dropped 4 bases and J dropped 1; count of bases not matched to a gene: 7. The CDR3 loop is CASSSTTGGTQETQYF. CDR3 sequence (DNA): TGTGCCAGCAGCTCAACTACAGGGGGCACCCAAGAGACCCAGTACTTC.

This clonotype was observed many times. This chain uses TRBV4-3 with TRBJ2-7, with TRBD2 identical over 10 bases. The trim removed 0 bases at V and 3 bases at J, leaving 2 bases unmatched. The germline V gene has CDR1 LGHNA and CDR2 YSLEER. The CDR3 is 15 residues long. CDR3 nucleotides: TGCGCCAGCAGCCAAGAGCGGACTAGCGGCTACGAGCAGTACTTC. Its translation: CASSQERTSGYEQYF.

Concerning this clonotype: The CDR3 end shows no conserved phenylalanine or tryptophan, and so a read error is likely. No DNA is shown, since the ends of the CDR3 on it are uncertain; the CDR3 is the one TCRdb lists. This chain links TRBV29-1 with TRBJ1-1. The CDR3 adds up to 11 amino acids, both ends counted. Germline loops: CDR1 SQVTM, CDR2 ANQGSEA. The chain's CDR3 is CSVSDRTEAYL.

The sample holds many counts of this clonotype. The rearrangement links TRBV29-1 to TRBJ2-1; no reliable D call. This CDR3 is 11 amino acids long. V dropped 2 bases and J dropped 7 bases, with 6 bases sitting between them. Germline V gives CDR1 SQVTM, CDR2 ANQGSEA. The CDR3 loop is CSVEIRNEQFF. CDR3 nucleotide sequence: TGCAGCGTTGAAATCCGAAATGAGCAGTTCTTC.

The CDR3 spells CASSFSQGAMADTQYF. CDR3 nucleotide sequence: TGTGCCAGCAGTTTCTCCCAGGGTGCAATGGCAGATACGCAGTATTTT. V is TRBV28 and J is TRBJ2-3, with D perhaps matching TRBD1 (5 bases). V lost 3 bases, J lost 4 bases, and 17 bases lay in between. This CDR3 comprises 16 residues. The germline CDR1 and CDR2 sequences are MDHEN and SYDVKM. Using reference TRBV28 and TRBJ2-3 for the parts outside the CDR3, the full variable domain is DVKVTQSSRYLVKRTGEKVFLECVQDMDHENMFWYRQDPGLGLRLIYFSYDVKMKEKGDIPEGYSVSREKKERFSLILESASTNQTSMYLCASSFSQGAMADTQYFGPGTRLTVL.

On this clonotype itself: The junction departs from germline at one end; a sequencing error may be responsible. The rearrangement joins TRBV7-9 to TRBJ2-5; 11 bases are a match to TRBD2. The CDR3 has 18 amino acids. Germline-derived CDR1 and CDR2 are SEHNR and FQNEAQ (reference sequence). The CDR3 nucleotides read TGTGCCAGCAGCGGATGGCCTAGCGGGAGGATGGGGGGAGAGCCCCAGTACTTC. Protein sequence: CASSGWPSGRMGGEPQYF. Drawing the rest from reference TRBV7-9 and TRBJ2-5, the complete variable domain is DTGVSQNPRHKITKRGQNVTFRCDPISEHNRLYWYRQTLGQGPEFLTYFQNEAQLEKSRLLSDRFSAERPKGSFSTLEIQRTEQGDSAMYLCASSGWPSGRMGGEPQYFGPGTRLLVL.

Of note for this clonotype: Being one base from a much bigger clone, this may be a read error. This is likely a read error, given that the CDR3 carries no conserved phenylalanine or tryptophan at its end. V usage is TRBV27 and J usage is TRBJ1-1; TRBD1 agrees at 8 bases. Germline V gene data show CDR1 as MNHEY and CDR2 as SMNVEV (reference sequence). The CDR3 runs to 16 residues. Unmatched junction bases numbered 10, after V lost 2 bases and J lost 5 bases. CDR3: CASSLTPAGGWTEAFS. The CDR3 coding sequence is TGTGCCAGCAGTTTAACCCCGGCAGGGGGCTGGACTGAAGCTTTCTCT.

The chain combines TRBV7-9 with TRBJ1-4; no clear D gene. This CDR3 spans 15 amino acids. V lost 5 bases, J lost 4 bases, and 14 bases lay in between. Per germline, CDR1 SEHNR and CDR2 FQNEAQ (reference sequence). The CDR3 is CASSPRSKYNEKLFF. The CDR3 DNA reads as TGTGCCAGCAGCCCCCGATCCAAATATAATGAAAAACTGTTTTTT. The full variable domain, completed using reference TRBV7-9 and TRBJ1-4, is DTGVSQNPRHKITKRGQNVTFRCDPISEHNRLYWYRQTLGQGPEFLTYFQNEAQLEKSRLLSDRFSAERPKGSFSTLEIQRTEQGDSAMYLCASSPRSKYNEKLFFGSGTQLSVL.

CDR3 in DNA: TGTGCCAGCAGTTTCCTAGCGGGAGTATTCGAGCAGTACTTC. Its translation is CASSFLAGVFEQYF. V is TRBV27 and J is TRBJ2-7; 10 bases agree with TRBD2. CDR1 is MNHEY and CDR2 is SMNVEV in the germline V gene (reference sequence). Losses at the gene ends were 3 bases for V and 6 bases for J; bases not matched to a gene: 5. This CDR3 contains 14 residues.

Many counts were recorded for this clonotype. The chain couples TRBV4-2 to TRBJ2-7; D remains unclear. V was trimmed by 0 bases and J by 2 bases, leaving 8 bases between them. The CDR3 runs 14 residues. Germline CDR1 LGHNA, CDR2 YNFKEQ. CDR3 in amino acids: CASSQEEEAYEQYF. CDR3 DNA: TGTGCCAGCAGCCAAGAAGAAGAGGCCTACGAGCAGTACTTC.

This clonotype was seen many times. The chain combines TRBV27 with TRBJ1-1, with D possibly TRBD1 on 6 matching bases. The V gene lost 3 bases and the J gene lost 10 bases, with 21 bases spanning the gap. The CDR3 length is 15 residues. Germline V gene sequence: CDR1 MNHEY, CDR2 SMNVEV (reference sequence). The CDR3, as DNA: TGTGCCAGCAGTTTCAATCCAGGGGACGCTAGGGGAGCTTTCTTT. Protein product: CASSFNPGDARGAFF.